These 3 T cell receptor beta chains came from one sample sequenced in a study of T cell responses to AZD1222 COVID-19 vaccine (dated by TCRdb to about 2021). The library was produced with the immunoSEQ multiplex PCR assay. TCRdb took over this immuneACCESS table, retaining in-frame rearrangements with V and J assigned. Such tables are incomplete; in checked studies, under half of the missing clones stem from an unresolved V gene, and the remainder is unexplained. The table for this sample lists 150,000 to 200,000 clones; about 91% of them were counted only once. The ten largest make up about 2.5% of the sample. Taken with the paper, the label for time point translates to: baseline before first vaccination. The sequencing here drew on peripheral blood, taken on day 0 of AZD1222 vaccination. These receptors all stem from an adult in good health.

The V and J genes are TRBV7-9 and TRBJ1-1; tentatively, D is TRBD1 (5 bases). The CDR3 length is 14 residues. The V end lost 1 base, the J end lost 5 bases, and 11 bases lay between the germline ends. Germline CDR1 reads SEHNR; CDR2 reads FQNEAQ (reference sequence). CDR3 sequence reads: CASSLDGGGTEAFF. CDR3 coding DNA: TGTGCCAGCAGCTTAGATGGGGGAGGGACTGAAGCTTTCTTT.

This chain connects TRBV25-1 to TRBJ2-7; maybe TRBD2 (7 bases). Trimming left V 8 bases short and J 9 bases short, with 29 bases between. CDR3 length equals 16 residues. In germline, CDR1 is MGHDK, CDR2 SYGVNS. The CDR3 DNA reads TGTGCCAGCCCTAGGGGGGGGAGCTTAGTACGAGCCGGGCAGTACTTC. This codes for CASPRGGSLVRAGQYF.

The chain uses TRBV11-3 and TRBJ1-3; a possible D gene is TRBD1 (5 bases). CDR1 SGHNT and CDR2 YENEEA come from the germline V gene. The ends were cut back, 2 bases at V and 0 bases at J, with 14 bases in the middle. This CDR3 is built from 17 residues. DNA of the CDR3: TGTGCCAGCAGCTTAACGGGACGGATGGGCTCTGGAAACACCATATATTTT. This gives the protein CASSLTGRMGSGNTIYF.